This is a list of T cell receptor beta chains from one sample in a study of OX40 agonist ivuxolimab in advanced cancers. Assay: immunoSEQ multiplex PCR; the TCRdb copy retains only in-frame clones and omits some. This sample has approximately 110,000 clones, with roughly 92% found just once. This specimen consisted of CD4+ or CD8+ T cells sorted from blood, obtained in a trial of the OX40 agonist ivuxolimab. The source is an adult with an advanced solid tumor such as melanoma, head and neck, liver or kidney cancer. CDR3s leave out the opening cysteine and the closing phenylalanine or tryptophan. The D gene is left open where the match is weak.

-,TRBJ1-1,TRBV29-1,12,SVDIRKGGTEAF
TRBD2,TRBJ2-1,TRBV28,12,ASGTSGSYNEQF
TRBD2,TRBJ2-2,TRBV5-6,13,ASSPGLADTGELF
-,TRBJ2-5,TRBV2,12,ASIPTGLQETQY
TRBD2,TRBJ2-1,TRBV11-3,16,ASSQKKGTSGAYNEQF
TRBD2,TRBJ2-5,TRBV7-2,14,ASSLGAGGSQETQY
-,TRBJ1-6,TRBV5-1,12,ASSLNLGDSPLH
-,TRBJ1-3,TRBV19,12,ATTGGYSGNTIY
TRBD2,TRBJ2-5,TRBV15,15,ATSRLTPGTSIQTQY
-,TRBJ2-2,TRBV19,12,ASSKALNTGELF
TRBD1,TRBJ2-5,TRBV28,15,ASSLWGVGQTRETQY
TRBD2,TRBJ2-7,TRBV6-4,14,ASSALLGGSSYEQY
TRBD1,TRBJ1-2,TRBV18,11,ASTGTDGYGYT
-,TRBJ2-5,TRBV18,11,ASSPPAQETQY
-,TRBJ2-3,TRBV28,12,ASTIGLDRDTQY
TRBD1,TRBJ2-3,TRBV28,16,ASSGLPGTGEFGDTQY
-,TRBJ2-2,TRBV9,10,ASSVAAGELF
TRBD1,TRBJ2-2,TRBV6-6,10,ASRGQPGELF
-,TRBJ2-7,TRBV28,12,AGSPTTVRNEQY
-,TRBJ1-2,TRBV7-3,11,ASSLEGWDGYT
-,TRBJ2-5,TRBV12-5,11,ASGSGPQETQY
TRBD1,TRBJ2-7,TRBV7-6,13,ASSYQTDRSGEQY
TRBD1,TRBJ2-3,TRBV9,13,ASSVLTGGLDTQY
TRBD2,TRBJ2-1,TRBV4-2,14,ASSLPGLAGSNEQF
-,TRBJ2-4,TRBV28,9,ASSFYGIQY
-,TRBJ1-3,TRBV5-6,10,ASSLSGNTIY
TRBD2,TRBJ2-3,TRBV4-1,14,ASSQATSGSTDTQY
TRBD2,TRBJ2-3,TRBV18,10,ASSPPGLVRY
-,TRBJ1-5,TRBV28,9,ASSWTPPQH
TRBD1,TRBJ1-6,TRBV7-3,12,ASSSTGDNSPLH
-,TRBJ1-1,TRBV6-5,12,ASSYSRTEFFAF
-,TRBJ1-2,TRBV19,14,ASSIDTRKGWDGYT
TRBD2,TRBJ2-5,TRBV11-2,14,ASSLGGSGWVETQY
-,TRBJ2-7,TRBV7-2,10,ASSRINYEQY
TRBD2,TRBJ2-2,TRBV7-3,13,ASSFTGRGTGELF
-,TRBJ1-5,TRBV10-3,14,AISESGSEPNQPQH
-,TRBJ1-2,TRBV7-2,13,ASSLDSSEGYGYT
-,TRBJ2-7,TRBV5-1,13,ASSSASGSNYEQY
TRBD2,TRBJ2-1,TRBV7-3,15,ASSLKGGTSGSHEQF
-,TRBJ1-1,TRBV9,14,ASSVEMAPRGTEAF
TRBD1,TRBJ2-7,TRBV7-2,11,ASSFRQGDEQY
-,TRBJ2-5,TRBV5-1,12,ASSSGPPAETQY
-,TRBJ2-7,TRBV7-9,12,ASSSGLPSYEQY
TRBD2,TRBJ2-1,TRBV7-7,13,ASSLSRDYYNEQF
-,TRBJ2-5,TRBV9,12,ASSPEPGLKTQY
TRBD2,TRBJ2-7,TRBV5-3,12,ARSSGTSVPEQY
TRBD1,TRBJ2-1,TRBV2,11,ARQGAQDNEQF
-,TRBJ2-7,TRBV11-1,10,ASSLAHYEQY
-,TRBJ1-5,TRBV4-1,15,ASSQVVGQTRNQPQH
-,TRBJ1-3,TRBV6-5,14,ASSYSRSPSGNTIY
-,TRBJ2-7,TRBV9,12,ASSVGTSGYEQY